This T cell receptor beta chain was sequenced for a study of a mutant IDH1 vaccine in newly diagnosed glioma. Study-level information: The study gave patients eight vaccinations in weeks 1, 3, 5, 7, 11, 15, 19, 23. Treated patients comprised approximately 60% males and around 38% females, mean age 40.4 years.

Time point denoted: week 23, last vaccination. Doses consisted of 300 ug of mutant IDH1 20-mer peptide each, paired with topical imiquimod. Only a few counts were recorded for this clone. Its antigen remains unknown. The CDR3 has 13 residues. V lost 6 bases and J lost 10; bases outside the gene matches: 8. Germline V gives CDR1 MNHNS, CDR2 SASEGT. Data came from immunoSEQ multiplex PCR; TCRdb stores just in-frame clones and leaves some out. The data hold just under 45,000 clones, with around 90% observed a single time. The sample was PBMCs, taken from a glioma patient whose treatment included an IDH1 peptide vaccine. The receptor's source is a man in his fifties or sixties with glioma. This rearrangement joins TRBV6-1 to TRBJ1-5; 8 nucleotides match TRBD1. The CDR3 DNA reads TGTGCCAGCAGGGAGACAGGGGTCGGCCCCCAGCATTTT. Translation gives CASRETGVGPQHF.